This T cell receptor beta chain emerged from a study of T cells after posttransplantation cyclophosphamide. Study outcomes and limitations: Blood and skin or GI T cell repertoires showed limited TRB overlap.

Busulfan-fludarabine conditioning, marrow transplant, and cyclophosphamide on days +3 and +4 were administered. Sequencing was performed with immunoSEQ multiplex PCR; in TCRdb, only in-frame clones are kept and a portion is missing. The sample yields 5,000 to 7,500 clones, roughly four fifths seen once. The CDR3 spans 15 residues. Germline-derived CDR1 and CDR2 are SGHTA and FQGNSA. V shed 4 bases, J shed 3 bases, and the junction held 4 bases outside the gene matches. About this clone: Its cognate antigen is unknown.

Sample: PBMCs, taken around 1,500 days after allogeneic stem cell transplant with posttransplant cyclophosphamide. The clonotype was recovered from a male patient aged 30 to 39 who received an allogeneic stem cell transplant from a related donor, was CMV-positive, and had acute GVHD only. Part of the T cell pool may stem from the graft donor. V gene TRBV7-2 combines with J gene TRBJ1-5, with TRBD1 identical over 9 bases. The CDR3 protein is CASSSGTGINQPQHF. The CDR3 DNA is TGTGCCAGCAGCTCCGGGACAGGGATCAATCAGCCCCAGCATTTT.